This T cell receptor (beta chain) is from a study of cytomegalovirus exposure and HLA in healthy donors. In the study overall: Prior work identified around 120 million unique TCR beta sequences in approximately 200 million T cells. Findings and caveats of the study: A later analysis linked more than 15,000 TCR beta sequences to HLA alleles at 0.05 false discovery rate. According to a later analysis, most TCR beta chains associated with CMV appeared HLA-restricted. Presence/absence results assume similar sequencing depth per donor, which may not hold.

V shed 0 bases and J 7 bases; nucleotides not matched to a gene: 32. This CDR3 spans 24 amino acids. From germline, CDR1 is ENHRY and CDR2 SYGVKD. Only a few counts were recorded for this clone. What it binds is unknown. The study ran its PCR with 60 Vbeta and 13 Jbeta primers. Assay: immunoSEQ multiplex PCR; the TCRdb copy retains only in-frame clones and omits some. This repertoire shows roughly 120,000 clones, about 81% found once; its top ten account for roughly 0.99%. The sequence was obtained from a woman in her thirties in good health and CMV-seronegative. Sequenced sample: PBMCs. The chain is built from TRBV10-3 and TRBJ1-2; TRBD1 aligns across 10 bases. CDR3 amino acids: CAISESIPDAKQLDRGFLVFGYTF. The CDR3 coding sequence is TGTGCCATCAGTGAGTCGATCCCGGACGCGAAACAGTTGGACAGGGGGTTTCTGGTGTTTGGCTACACCTTC.